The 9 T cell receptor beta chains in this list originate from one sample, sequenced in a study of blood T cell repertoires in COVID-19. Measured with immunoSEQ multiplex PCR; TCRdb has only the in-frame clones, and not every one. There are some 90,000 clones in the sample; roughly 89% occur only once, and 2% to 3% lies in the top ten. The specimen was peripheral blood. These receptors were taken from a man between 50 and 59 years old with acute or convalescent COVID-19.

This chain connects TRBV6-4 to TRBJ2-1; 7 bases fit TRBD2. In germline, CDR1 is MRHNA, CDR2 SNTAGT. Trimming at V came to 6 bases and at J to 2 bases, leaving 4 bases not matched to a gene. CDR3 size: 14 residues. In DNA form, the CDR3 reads TGTGCCAGCAGCCCTAGCGGCACCTACAATGAGCAGTTCTTC. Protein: CASSPSGTYNEQFF.

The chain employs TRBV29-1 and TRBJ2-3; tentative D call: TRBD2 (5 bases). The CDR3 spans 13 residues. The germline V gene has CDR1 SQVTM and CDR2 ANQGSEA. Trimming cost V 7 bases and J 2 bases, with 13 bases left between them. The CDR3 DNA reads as TGCAGCGCCCACCGCGGGCCCACAGATACGCAGTATTTT. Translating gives CSAHRGPTDTQYF.

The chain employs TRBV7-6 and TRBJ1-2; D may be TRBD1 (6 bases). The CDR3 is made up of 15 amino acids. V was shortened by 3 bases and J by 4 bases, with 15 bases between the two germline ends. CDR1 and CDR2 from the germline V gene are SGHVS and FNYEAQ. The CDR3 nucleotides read TGTGCCAGCAGCTTGAGCGGGGGCGGGGGCTATGGCTACACCTTC. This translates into CASSLSGGGGYGYTF.

In DNA, the CDR3 is TGTGCCAGCAGCGGAAGACAGGGATGGGTCACAGATACGCAGTATTTT. This sequence encodes CASSGRQGWVTDTQYF. J is TRBJ2-3 and V is TRBV5-6; TRBD1 matches at 7 bases. This CDR3 spans 16 amino acids. CDR1 and CDR2 (germline): SGHDT, YYEEEE. Trimming removed 4 bases from V and 2 bases from J; junction bases left unmatched: 10.

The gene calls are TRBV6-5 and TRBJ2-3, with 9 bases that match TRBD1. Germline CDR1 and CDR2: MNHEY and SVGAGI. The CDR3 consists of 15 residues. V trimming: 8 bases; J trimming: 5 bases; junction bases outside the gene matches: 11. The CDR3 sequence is CASRDRDRVGDTQYF. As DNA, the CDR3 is TGTGCCAGCCGCGACCGGGACAGGGTAGGAGATACGCAGTATTTT.

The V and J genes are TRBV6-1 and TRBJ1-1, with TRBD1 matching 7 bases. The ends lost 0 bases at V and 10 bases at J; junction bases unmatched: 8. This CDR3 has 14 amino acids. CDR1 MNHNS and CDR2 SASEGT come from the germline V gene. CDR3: CASSEAHAEGAAFF. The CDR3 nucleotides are TGTGCCAGCAGTGAAGCGCATGCTGAGGGGGCAGCTTTCTTT.

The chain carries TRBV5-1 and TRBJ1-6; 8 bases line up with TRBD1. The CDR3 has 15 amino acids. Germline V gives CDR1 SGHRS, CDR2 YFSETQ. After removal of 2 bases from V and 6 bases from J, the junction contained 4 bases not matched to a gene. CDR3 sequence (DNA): TGCGCCAGCAGCTTTTCTGACAGGGGTAATTCACCCCTCCACTTT. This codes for CASSFSDRGNSPLHF.

The DNA for the CDR3 is TGTGCCAGCAGCGTGACAGGGCTGGATGAAGCTTTCTTT. This codes for CASSVTGLDEAFF. V gene TRBV5-4 combines with J gene TRBJ1-1; TRBD1 matches 7 bases. Trimming took 4 bases from V and 7 from J; bases not matched to a gene: 7. The CDR3 has 13 amino acids. Germline CDR1 and CDR2: SGHNT and YYREEE (reference sequence).

For the CDR3, the DNA is TGTGCCAGCAGTGAAGATACAGGAACCTACGAGCAGTACTTC. Translated, it gives CASSEDTGTYEQYF. V is TRBV2 and J is TRBJ2-7, with D perhaps TRBD1 (5 bases). The CDR3 loop spans 14 amino acids. The germline V gene encodes CDR1 SNHLY and CDR2 FYNNEI. Trimming took 1 base from V and 2 from J, leaving 9 bases between them.